This TCR beta chain was retrieved from a study of Ad26.COV2.S vaccination and SARS-CoV-2 variants. The data were produced by immunoSEQ multiplex PCR, yet TCRdb's version contains in-frame clones alone and is incomplete. The table has around 450,000 clones, 75% to 95% seen once; the top ten hold about 12%. The germline gives CDR1 SGHRS, CDR2 YFSETQ. This CDR3 spans 12 amino acids. V dropped 6 bases and J dropped 12 bases, with 16 bases sitting between them. As to treatment: some 19 received Ad26.COV2.S at low or high dose, single or two shots; a few received placebo; per-sample allocation not given. After the first vaccine or placebo injection, samples were drawn on day 63.

Sample: peripheral blood, taken in a trial of Ad26.COV2.S vaccine versus placebo. The chain recombines TRBV5-1 with TRBJ2-1; D remains unclear. This TCR came from a person between 18 and 60 years old who received the Ad26.COV2.S COVID-19 vaccine or a placebo. CDR3 in amino acids: CASNSGSPRQFF. The CDR3 DNA reads TGCGCCAGCAACAGTGGGTCTCCCCGGCAGTTCTTC.